This TCR beta chain was sequenced during a study of blood T cells in healthy people across ages. The germline gives CDR1 SGHAT, CDR2 FQNNGV. The CDR3 spans 15 residues. In regard to this clonotype: One junction end disagrees with the germline gene, perhaps due to a read error.

Through a sample-barcoded 5' primer and a J-beta primer mix, a second PCR was run for 7 to 11 cycles. Each CDR3 protein gets one entry after TCRdb re-called the 5' RACE reads with MiXCR. The sample contains approximately 350,000 distinct CDR3 sequences, approximately 51% of which appear only once. Per individual sample, total RNA of at least 6 micrograms was extracted. Specimen: blood. The chain joins TRBV11-2 to TRBJ2-5; D is unclear. The receptor was derived from a man aged 55 to 69 in good health. The CDR3, as DNA: TGTGCCAGTAGCTTAGATTGGGCCAGCGAAGAGACCCAGTACTTC. Protein sequence: CASSLDWASEETQYF.